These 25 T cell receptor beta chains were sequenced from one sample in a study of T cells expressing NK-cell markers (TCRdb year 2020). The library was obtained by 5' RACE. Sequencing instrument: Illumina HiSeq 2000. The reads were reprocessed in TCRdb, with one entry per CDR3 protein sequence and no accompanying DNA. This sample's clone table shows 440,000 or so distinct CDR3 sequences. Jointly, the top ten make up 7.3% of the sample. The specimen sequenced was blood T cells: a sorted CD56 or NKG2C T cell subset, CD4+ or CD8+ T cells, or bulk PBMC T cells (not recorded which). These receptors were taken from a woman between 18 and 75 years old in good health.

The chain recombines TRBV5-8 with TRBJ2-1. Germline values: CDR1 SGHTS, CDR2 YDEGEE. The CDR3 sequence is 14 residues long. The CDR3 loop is CASSFLAAINEQFF.

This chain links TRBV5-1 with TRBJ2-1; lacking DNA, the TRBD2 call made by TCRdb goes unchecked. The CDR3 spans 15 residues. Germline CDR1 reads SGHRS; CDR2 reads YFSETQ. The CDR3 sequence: CASSLSGLGDGEQFF.

The CDR3 is CASTISPTSGAEYF. V gene TRBV6-2 or TRBV6-3 combines with J gene TRBJ2-7; the TCRdb D gene call, TRBD2, has no DNA to confirm it. Germline values: CDR1 MNHEY, CDR2 SVGEGT. The CDR3 runs 14 residues.

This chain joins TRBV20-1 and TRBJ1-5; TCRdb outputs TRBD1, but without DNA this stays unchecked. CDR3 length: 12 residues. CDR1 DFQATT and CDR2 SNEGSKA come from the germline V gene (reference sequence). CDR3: CSAQGPDQPQHF.

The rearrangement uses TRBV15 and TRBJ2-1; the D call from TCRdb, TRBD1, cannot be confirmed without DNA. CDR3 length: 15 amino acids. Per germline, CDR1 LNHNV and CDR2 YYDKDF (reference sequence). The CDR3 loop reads CATSTGAGSYNEQFF.

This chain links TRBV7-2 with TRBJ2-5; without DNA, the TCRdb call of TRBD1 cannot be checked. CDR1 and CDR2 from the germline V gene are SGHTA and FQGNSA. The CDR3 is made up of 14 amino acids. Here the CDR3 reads CASSLQGPVVTQYF.

The CDR3 sequence: CASSDSGGALQTQYF. This chain uses TRBV7-9 with TRBJ2-5; TCRdb outputs TRBD2, but without DNA this stays unchecked. CDR3 length: 15 amino acids. Germline CDR1 and CDR2: SEHNR and FQNEAQ (reference sequence).

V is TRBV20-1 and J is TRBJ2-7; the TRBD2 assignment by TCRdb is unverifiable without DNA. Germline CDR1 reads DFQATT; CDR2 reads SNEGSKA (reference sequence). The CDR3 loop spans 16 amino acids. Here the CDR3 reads CSARNSRPRDPYEQYF.

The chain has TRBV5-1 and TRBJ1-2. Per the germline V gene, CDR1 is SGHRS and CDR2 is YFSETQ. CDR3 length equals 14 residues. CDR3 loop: CASSLTDGPYGYTF.

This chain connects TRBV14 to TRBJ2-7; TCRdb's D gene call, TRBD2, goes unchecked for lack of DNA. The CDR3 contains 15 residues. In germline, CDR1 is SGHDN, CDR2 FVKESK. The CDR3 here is CASSQWLGPSYEQYF.

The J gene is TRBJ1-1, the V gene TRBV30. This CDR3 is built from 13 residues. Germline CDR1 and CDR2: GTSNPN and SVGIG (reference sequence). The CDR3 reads CAWSLQPNTEAFF.

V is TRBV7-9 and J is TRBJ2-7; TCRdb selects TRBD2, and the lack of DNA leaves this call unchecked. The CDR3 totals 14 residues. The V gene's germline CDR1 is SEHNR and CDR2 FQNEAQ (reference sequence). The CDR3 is CASSPQGPSYEQYF.

The CDR3 reads CASREGLAGSTDTQYF. The J gene is TRBJ2-3, the V gene TRBV28; as DNA is missing, the TRBD2 call by TCRdb cannot be tested. There are 16 residues in the CDR3. Germline V gene sequence: CDR1 MDHEN, CDR2 SYDVKM.

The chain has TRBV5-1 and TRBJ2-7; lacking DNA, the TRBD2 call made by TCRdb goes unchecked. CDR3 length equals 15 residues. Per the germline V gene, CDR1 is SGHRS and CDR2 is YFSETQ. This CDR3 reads CASSLVGLRSGEQYF.

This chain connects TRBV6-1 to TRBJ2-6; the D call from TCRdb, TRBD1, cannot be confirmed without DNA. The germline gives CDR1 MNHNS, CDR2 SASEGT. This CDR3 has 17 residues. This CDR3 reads CASSEYQGEAGANVLTF.

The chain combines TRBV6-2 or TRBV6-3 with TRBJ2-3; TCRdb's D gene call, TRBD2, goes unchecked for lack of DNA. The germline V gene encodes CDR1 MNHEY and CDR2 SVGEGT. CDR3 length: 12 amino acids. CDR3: CASSTSLDTQYF.

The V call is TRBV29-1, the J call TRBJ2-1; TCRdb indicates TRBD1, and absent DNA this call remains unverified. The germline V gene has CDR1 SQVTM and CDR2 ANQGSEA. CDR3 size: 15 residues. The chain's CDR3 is CSVGIRDNLFNEQFF.

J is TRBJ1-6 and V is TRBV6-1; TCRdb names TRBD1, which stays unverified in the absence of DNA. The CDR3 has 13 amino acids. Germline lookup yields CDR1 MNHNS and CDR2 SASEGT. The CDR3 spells CASSDLGRSPLHF.

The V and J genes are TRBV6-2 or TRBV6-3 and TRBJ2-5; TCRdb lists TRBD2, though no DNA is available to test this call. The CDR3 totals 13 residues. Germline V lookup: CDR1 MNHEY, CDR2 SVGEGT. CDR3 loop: CASIGHTQETQYF.

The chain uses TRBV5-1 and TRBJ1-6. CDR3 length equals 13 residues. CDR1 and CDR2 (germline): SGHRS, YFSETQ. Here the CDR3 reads CASSFGDNSPLHF.

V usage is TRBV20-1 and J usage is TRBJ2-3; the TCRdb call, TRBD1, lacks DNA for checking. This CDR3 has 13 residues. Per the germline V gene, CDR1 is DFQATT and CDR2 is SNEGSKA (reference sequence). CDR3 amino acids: CSAPQGATDTQYF.

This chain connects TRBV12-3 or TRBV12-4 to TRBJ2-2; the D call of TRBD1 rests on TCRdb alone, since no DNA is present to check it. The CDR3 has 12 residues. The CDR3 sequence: CATTTGGRELFF.

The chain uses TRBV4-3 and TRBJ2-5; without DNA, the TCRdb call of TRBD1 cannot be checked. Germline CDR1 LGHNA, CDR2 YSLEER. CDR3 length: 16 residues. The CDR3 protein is CASSQDNRGPQETQYF.

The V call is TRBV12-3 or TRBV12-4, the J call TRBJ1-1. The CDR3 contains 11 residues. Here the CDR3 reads CASSLKFEAFF.

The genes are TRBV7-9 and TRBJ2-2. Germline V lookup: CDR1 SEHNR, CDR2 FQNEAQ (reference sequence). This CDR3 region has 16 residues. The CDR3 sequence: CASSLAPGENTGELFF.